The rows below give T cell receptor beta chains drawn from one sample of a study of T cells in Graves' hyperthyroidism and ophthalmopathy. TCRdb analysed the multiplex PCR reads with MiXCR anew, one entry per CDR3 protein. The sample has a few hundred thousand distinct CDR3 sequences; 15% to 17% are singletons. Sequencing input: blood. The source is a woman aged 25 to 39 with Graves' hyperthyroidism. Both conserved end residues are part of each CDR3. D genes are given only for firm matches. The listing skips clone size in some rows; elsewhere it reads once, few, many or a size class.

clone size: few
D gene: .
V gene: TRBV6-2/TRBV6-3
J gene: TRBJ2-1
CDR3 DNA: TGTGCCAGCAGTTTCGCCAGTGAGCAGTTCTTC
CDR3 protein: CASSFASEQFF

clone size: .
D gene: TRBD2
V gene: TRBV11-2
J gene: TRBJ2-1
CDR3 DNA: TGTGCCAGCAGCGCCCGGACTAGCGGGAACAATGAGCAGTTCTTC
CDR3 protein: CASSARTSGNNEQFF

clone size: .
D gene: .
V gene: TRBV9
J gene: TRBJ2-3
CDR3 DNA: TGTGCCAGCAGCGTCCACCCGTTTACGGCCGCAGATACGCAGTATTTT
CDR3 protein: CASSVHPFTAADTQYF

clone size: few
D gene: TRBD2
V gene: TRBV20-1
J gene: TRBJ2-7
CDR3 DNA: TGCAGTGCTAGAGATAGGCGGGAGGGGTCCTACGAGCAGTACTTC
CDR3 protein: CSARDRREGSYEQYF

clone size: many
D gene: .
V gene: TRBV7-2
J gene: TRBJ2-5
CDR3 DNA: TGTGCCAGCAGCCCGCGTCGGCCGTACCAAGAGACCCAGTACTTC
CDR3 protein: CASSPRRPYQETQYF

clone size: many
D gene: .
V gene: TRBV14
J gene: TRBJ2-1
CDR3 DNA: TGTGCCAGCAGCGTCACAGGGTCGGCCTACAATGAGCAGTTCTTC
CDR3 protein: CASSVTGSAYNEQFF

clone size: .
D gene: .
V gene: TRBV7-2
J gene: TRBJ2-7
CDR3 DNA: TGTGCCAGCAGCCAAGATCACGGATTCTACGAGCAGTACTTC
CDR3 protein: CASSQDHGFYEQYF

clone size: many
D gene: TRBD1
V gene: TRBV6-1
J gene: TRBJ2-7
CDR3 DNA: TGTGCCAGCAACCAAGGGACAGGCCTCGAGCAGTACTTC
CDR3 protein: CASNQGTGLEQYF

clone size: many
D gene: .
V gene: TRBV10-1
J gene: TRBJ2-5
CDR3 DNA: TGCGCCAGCAGTGAGTTGGGGGGACAGCCAGAGACCCAGTACTTC
CDR3 protein: CASSELGGQPETQYF

clone size: many
D gene: TRBD2
V gene: TRBV7-8
J gene: TRBJ2-1
CDR3 DNA: TGTGCCAGCAGCTTGGCCGGGACTAGGCTGGGGAATGAGCAGTTCTTC
CDR3 protein: CASSLAGTRLGNEQFF

clone size: many
D gene: TRBD2
V gene: TRBV11-2
J gene: TRBJ2-7
CDR3 DNA: TGTGCCAGCAGCCACCAAATAGCGGGACGCACCTACGAGCAGTACTTC
CDR3 protein: CASSHQIAGRTYEQYF

clone size: few
D gene: TRBD2
V gene: TRBV9
J gene: TRBJ2-1
CDR3 DNA: TGTGCCAGCAGCGTAGAAACTAGCGGAACCTACAATGAGCAGTTCTTC
CDR3 protein: CASSVETSGTYNEQFF

clone size: few
D gene: .
V gene: TRBV9
J gene: TRBJ1-4
CDR3 DNA: TGTGCCAGCAGCTCCGGCTGGGGGGATGAAAAACTGTTTTTT
CDR3 protein: CASSSGWGDEKLFF

clone size: .
D gene: .
V gene: TRBV24-1
J gene: TRBJ1-2
CDR3 DNA: TGTGCCACCAGTGATTCCTCCAAAGCCGGGGGTTTTAACTATGGCTACACCTTC
CDR3 protein: CATSDSSKAGGFNYGYTF

clone size: .
D gene: TRBD1
V gene: TRBV20-1
J gene: TRBJ2-7
CDR3 DNA: TGCAGTGCTAGCGGGACAGCCTCCTACGAGCAGTACTTC
CDR3 protein: CSASGTASYEQYF

clone size: many
D gene: .
V gene: TRBV3-1
J gene: TRBJ1-2
CDR3 DNA: TGTGCCAGCAGCCAAGTTTCCAGAACAAACTATGGCTACACCTTC
CDR3 protein: CASSQVSRTNYGYTF

clone size: many
D gene: TRBD1
V gene: TRBV11-1
J gene: TRBJ2-5
CDR3 DNA: TGTGCCAGCAGCTCCGGACAGGGAACCCTAGAGACCCAGTACTTC
CDR3 protein: CASSSGQGTLETQYF

clone size: .
D gene: .
V gene: TRBV4-1
J gene: TRBJ2-2
CDR3 DNA: TGCGCCAGCAGCCAAGTAGGTCGGGGGCGGAAAGCCGGGGAGCTGTTTTTT
CDR3 protein: CASSQVGRGRKAGELFF

clone size: many
D gene: TRBD1
V gene: TRBV7-9
J gene: TRBJ2-7
CDR3 DNA: TGTGCCAGCAGCGAGACAGGGGCGTTCTCCTACGAGCAGTACTTC
CDR3 protein: CASSETGAFSYEQYF

clone size: many
D gene: TRBD1
V gene: TRBV7-2
J gene: TRBJ1-6
CDR3 DNA: TGTGCCAGCAGATCGGACAGGGGACATTCACCCCTCCACTTT
CDR3 protein: CASRSDRGHSPLHF

clone size: many
D gene: TRBD2
V gene: TRBV7-9
J gene: TRBJ2-1
CDR3 DNA: TGTGCCAGCAGCCCCCGACTAGCGGGAGGGCCGGGCTCCTACAATGAGCAGTTCTTC
CDR3 protein: CASSPRLAGGPGSYNEQFF

clone size: many
D gene: .
V gene: TRBV30
J gene: TRBJ2-7
CDR3 DNA: TGTGCCTGGAGCCCGAGAGCAGGGCTTATGGGGGAGCAGTACTTC
CDR3 protein: CAWSPRAGLMGEQYF

clone size: many
D gene: .
V gene: TRBV7-6
J gene: TRBJ2-7
CDR3 DNA: TGTGCCAGCAGCTTGGCGGGACCCTACGAGCAGTACTTC
CDR3 protein: CASSLAGPYEQYF

clone size: .
D gene: TRBD2
V gene: TRBV5-1
J gene: TRBJ2-2
CDR3 DNA: TGCGCCAGCAGCGTACCGTTATTAGCGGGTGGGAACACCGGGGAGCTGTTTTTT
CDR3 protein: CASSVPLLAGGNTGELFF

clone size: many
D gene: TRBD2
V gene: TRBV20-1
J gene: TRBJ2-7
CDR3 DNA: TGCAGTGCTAGTGGGAGGGCCCCCGAGCAGTACTTC
CDR3 protein: CSASGRAPEQYF

clone size: many
D gene: TRBD2
V gene: TRBV20-1
J gene: TRBJ2-7
CDR3 DNA: TGCAGTGCTAGCGAGACTAGCCGTTACGAGCAGTACTTC
CDR3 protein: CSASETSRYEQYF

clone size: .
D gene: .
V gene: TRBV10-3
J gene: TRBJ2-4
CDR3 DNA: TGTGCCATCAGACCCGGGCCAGTCGTAGCAAAAACCGACATTCAGTACTTC
CDR3 protein: CAIRPGPVVAKTDIQYF

clone size: few
D gene: TRBD1
V gene: TRBV2
J gene: TRBJ1-2
CDR3 DNA: TGTGCCAGCGGGGCAGGGGGCAACTATGGCTACACCTTC
CDR3 protein: CASGAGGNYGYTF

clone size: many
D gene: .
V gene: TRBV27
J gene: TRBJ2-7
CDR3 DNA: TGTGCCAGCAGTCCAAGGACGGTCTCCTACGAGCAGTACTTC
CDR3 protein: CASSPRTVSYEQYF

clone size: .
D gene: .
V gene: TRBV18
J gene: TRBJ2-3
CDR3 DNA: TGTGCCAGCTCACCACTACTAGCTGCGGCAAGCACAGATACGCAGTATTTT
CDR3 protein: CASSPLLAAASTDTQYF

clone size: few
D gene: TRBD1
V gene: TRBV20-1
J gene: TRBJ1-2
CDR3 DNA: TGCAGTGCAACCGGGACAGATAACTATGGCTACACCTTC
CDR3 protein: CSATGTDNYGYTF

clone size: many
D gene: .
V gene: TRBV27
J gene: TRBJ2-7
CDR3 DNA: TGTGCCAGCAGTTTAAGGACCATGTACGAGCAGTACTTC
CDR3 protein: CASSLRTMYEQYF

clone size: many
D gene: .
V gene: TRBV7-2
J gene: TRBJ2-3
CDR3 DNA: TGTGCCAGCAGCTTATGGGCGGGGACCACAGATACGCAGTATTTT
CDR3 protein: CASSLWAGTTDTQYF

clone size: many
D gene: TRBD2
V gene: TRBV7-9
J gene: TRBJ2-1
CDR3 DNA: TGTGCCAGCAGCTTAGGGACTAGCGGGTATCTCGATGAGCAGTTCTTC
CDR3 protein: CASSLGTSGYLDEQFF

clone size: .
D gene: .
V gene: TRBV7-2
J gene: TRBJ2-5
CDR3 DNA: TGTGCCAGCAGCTGGGGGGTCGTCGGAGAGACCCAGTACTTC
CDR3 protein: CASSWGVVGETQYF

clone size: .
D gene: .
V gene: TRBV30
J gene: TRBJ2-2
CDR3 DNA: TGTGCCTGGAGCGGTGCTGGGCCCGGGGAGCTGTTTTTT
CDR3 protein: CAWSGAGPGELFF

clone size: .
D gene: .
V gene: TRBV24-1
J gene: TRBJ2-5
CDR3 DNA: TGTGCCACCAGTGATTTGCTAGTGGAGACCCAGTACTTC
CDR3 protein: CATSDLLVETQYF

clone size: many
D gene: .
V gene: TRBV12-3/TRBV12-4
J gene: TRBJ1-5
CDR3 DNA: TGTGCCAGCCAGTTTCATTCCAGCAATCAGCCCCAGCATTTT
CDR3 protein: CASQFHSSNQPQHF

clone size: many
D gene: .
V gene: TRBV3-1
J gene: TRBJ1-3
CDR3 DNA: TGTGCCAGCAGCCAACAAGACCTTACCTCTGGAAACACCATATATTTT
CDR3 protein: CASSQQDLTSGNTIYF

clone size: many
D gene: TRBD2
V gene: TRBV4-2
J gene: TRBJ2-3
CDR3 DNA: TGTGCCAGCAGCCAAGTCTCAGCGGGGGGAGATACGCAGTATTTT
CDR3 protein: CASSQVSAGGDTQYF

clone size: many
D gene: TRBD2
V gene: TRBV28
J gene: TRBJ2-1
CDR3 DNA: TGTGCCAGCAGTTTATGGGACCCTAGCGGGAGCTCCTACAATGAGCAGTTCTTC
CDR3 protein: CASSLWDPSGSSYNEQFF

clone size: many
D gene: .
V gene: TRBV7-2
J gene: TRBJ2-2
CDR3 DNA: TGTGCCAGCAGAGGGACCACCGGGGAGCTGTTTTTT
CDR3 protein: CASRGTTGELFF